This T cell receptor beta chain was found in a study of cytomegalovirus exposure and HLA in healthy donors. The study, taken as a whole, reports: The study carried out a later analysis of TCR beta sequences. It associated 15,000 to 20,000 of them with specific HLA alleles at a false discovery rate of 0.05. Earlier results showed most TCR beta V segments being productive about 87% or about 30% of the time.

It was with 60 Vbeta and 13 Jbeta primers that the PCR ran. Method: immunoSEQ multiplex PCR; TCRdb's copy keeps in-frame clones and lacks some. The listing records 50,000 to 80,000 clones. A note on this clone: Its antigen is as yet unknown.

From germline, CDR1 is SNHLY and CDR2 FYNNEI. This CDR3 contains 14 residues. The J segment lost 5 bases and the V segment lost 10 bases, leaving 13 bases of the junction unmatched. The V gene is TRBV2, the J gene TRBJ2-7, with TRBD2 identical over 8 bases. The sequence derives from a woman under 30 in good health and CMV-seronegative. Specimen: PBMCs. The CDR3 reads CATGQAGGSHEQYF. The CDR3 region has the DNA TGTGCCACCGGCCAGGCGGGAGGAAGCCACGAGCAGTACTTC.